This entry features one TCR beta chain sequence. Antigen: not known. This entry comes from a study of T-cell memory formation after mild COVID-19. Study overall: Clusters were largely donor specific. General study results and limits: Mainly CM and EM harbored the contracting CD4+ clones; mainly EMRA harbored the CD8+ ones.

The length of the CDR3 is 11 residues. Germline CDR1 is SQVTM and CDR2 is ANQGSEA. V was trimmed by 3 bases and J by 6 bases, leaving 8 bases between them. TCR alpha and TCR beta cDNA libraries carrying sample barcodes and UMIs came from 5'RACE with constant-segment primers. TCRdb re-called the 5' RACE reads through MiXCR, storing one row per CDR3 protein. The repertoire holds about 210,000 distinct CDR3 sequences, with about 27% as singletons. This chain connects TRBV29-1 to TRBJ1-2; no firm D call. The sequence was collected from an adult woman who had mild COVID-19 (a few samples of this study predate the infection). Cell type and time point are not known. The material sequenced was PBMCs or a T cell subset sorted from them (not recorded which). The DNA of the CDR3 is TGCAGCGTTGAGGTTTTGGATGGCTACACCTTC. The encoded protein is CSVEVLDGYTF.